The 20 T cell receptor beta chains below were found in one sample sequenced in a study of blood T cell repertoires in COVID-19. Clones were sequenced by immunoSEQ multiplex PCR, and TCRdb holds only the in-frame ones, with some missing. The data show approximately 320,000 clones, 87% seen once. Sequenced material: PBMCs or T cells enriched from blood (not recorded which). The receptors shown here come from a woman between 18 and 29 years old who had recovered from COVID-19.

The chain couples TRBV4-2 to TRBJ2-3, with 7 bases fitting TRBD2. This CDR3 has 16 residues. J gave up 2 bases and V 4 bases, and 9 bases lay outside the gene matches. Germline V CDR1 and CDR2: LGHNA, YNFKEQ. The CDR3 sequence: CASSPHGGSNTDTQYF. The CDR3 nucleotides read TGTGCCAGCAGCCCTCACGGCGGGAGTAACACAGATACGCAGTATTTT.

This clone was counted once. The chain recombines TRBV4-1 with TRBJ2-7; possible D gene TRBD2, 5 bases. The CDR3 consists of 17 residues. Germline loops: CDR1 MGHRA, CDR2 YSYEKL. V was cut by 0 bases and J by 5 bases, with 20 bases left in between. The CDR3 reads CASSQDREGPSLDEQYF. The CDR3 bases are TGCGCCAGCAGCCAAGATCGGGAAGGGCCCTCCCTAGACGAGCAGTACTTC.

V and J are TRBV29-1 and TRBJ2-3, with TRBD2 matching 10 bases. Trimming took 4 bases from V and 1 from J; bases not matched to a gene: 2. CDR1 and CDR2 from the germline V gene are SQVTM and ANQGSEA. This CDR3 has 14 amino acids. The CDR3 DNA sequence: TGCAGCGTTGGTCTAGCGGGGGGCACAGATACGCAGTATTTT. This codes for CSVGLAGGTDTQYF.

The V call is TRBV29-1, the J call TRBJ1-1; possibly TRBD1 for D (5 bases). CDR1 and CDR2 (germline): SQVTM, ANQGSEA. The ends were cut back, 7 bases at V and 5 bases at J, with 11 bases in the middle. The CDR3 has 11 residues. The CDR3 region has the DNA TGCAGCGATGGACATTCAACTGAAGCTTTCTTT. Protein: CSDGHSTEAFF.

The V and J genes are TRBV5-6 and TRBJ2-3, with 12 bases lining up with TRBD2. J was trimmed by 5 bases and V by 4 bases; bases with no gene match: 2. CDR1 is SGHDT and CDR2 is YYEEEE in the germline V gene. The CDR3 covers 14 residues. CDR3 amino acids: CASSTGLAGDTQYF. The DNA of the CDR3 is TGTGCCAGCAGCACGGGACTAGCGGGAGATACGCAGTATTTT.

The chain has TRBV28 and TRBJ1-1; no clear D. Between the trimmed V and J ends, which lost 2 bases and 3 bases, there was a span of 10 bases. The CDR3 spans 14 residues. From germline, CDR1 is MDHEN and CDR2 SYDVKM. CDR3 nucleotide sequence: TGTGCCAGCAGTTTAACGGAGGAGGACACTGAAGCTTTCTTT. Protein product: CASSLTEEDTEAFF. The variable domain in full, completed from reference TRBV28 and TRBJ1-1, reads DVKVTQSSRYLVKRTGEKVFLECVQDMDHENMFWYRQDPGLGLRLIYFSYDVKMKEKGDIPEGYSVSREKKERFSLILESASTNQTSMYLCASSLTEEDTEAFFGQGTRLTVV.

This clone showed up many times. In DNA form, the CDR3 reads TGTGCCAGCGGGGCTGACTATGGCTACACCTTC. This encodes CASGADYGYTF. The chain uses TRBV28 and TRBJ1-2, with D perhaps TRBD1 (5 bases). This CDR3 is 11 amino acids long. Looked up from germline, CDR1 is MDHEN and CDR2 is SYDVKM. Trimming pared 8 bases from V and 3 bases from J, leaving 7 bases between.

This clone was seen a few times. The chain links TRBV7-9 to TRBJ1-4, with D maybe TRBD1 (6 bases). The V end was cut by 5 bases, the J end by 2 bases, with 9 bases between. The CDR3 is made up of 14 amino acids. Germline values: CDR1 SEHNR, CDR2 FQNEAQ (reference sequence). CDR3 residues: CASSRGQTNEKLFF. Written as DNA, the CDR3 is TGTGCCAGCAGCCGTGGACAGACTAATGAAAAACTGTTTTTT.

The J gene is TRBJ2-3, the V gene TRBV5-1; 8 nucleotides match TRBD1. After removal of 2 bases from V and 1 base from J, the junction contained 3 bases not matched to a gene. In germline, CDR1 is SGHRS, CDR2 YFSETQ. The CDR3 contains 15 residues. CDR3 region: CASSLRGQGTDTQYF. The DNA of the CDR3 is TGCGCCAGCAGCTTAAGGGGACAGGGCACAGATACGCAGTATTTT. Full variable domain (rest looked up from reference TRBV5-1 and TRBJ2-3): KAGVTQTPRYLIKTRGQQVTLSCSPISGHRSVSWYQQTPGQGLQFLFEYFSETQRNKGNFPGRFSGRQFSNSRSEMNVSTLELGDSALYLCASSLRGQGTDTQYFGPGTRLTVL.

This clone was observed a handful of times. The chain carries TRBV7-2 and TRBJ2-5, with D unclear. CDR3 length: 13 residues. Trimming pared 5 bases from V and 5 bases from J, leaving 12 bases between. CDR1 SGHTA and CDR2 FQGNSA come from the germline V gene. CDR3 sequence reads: CASSRVSPETQYF. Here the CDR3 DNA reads TGTGCCAGCAGCCGGGTCTCTCCGGAGACCCAGTACTTC.

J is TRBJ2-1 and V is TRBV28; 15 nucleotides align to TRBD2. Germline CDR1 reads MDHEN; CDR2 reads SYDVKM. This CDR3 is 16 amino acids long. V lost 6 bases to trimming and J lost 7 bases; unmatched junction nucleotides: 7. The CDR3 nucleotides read TGTGCCAGCAGCCGGACTAGCGGGAGGGCCAGTAATGAGCAGTTCTTC. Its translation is CASSRTSGRASNEQFF.

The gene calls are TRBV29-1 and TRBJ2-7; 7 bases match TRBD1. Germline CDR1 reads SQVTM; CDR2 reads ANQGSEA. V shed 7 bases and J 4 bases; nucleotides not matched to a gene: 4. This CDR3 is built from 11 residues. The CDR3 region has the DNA TGCAGCGCACAGGGGTCGTACGAGCAGTACTTC. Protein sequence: CSAQGSYEQYF.

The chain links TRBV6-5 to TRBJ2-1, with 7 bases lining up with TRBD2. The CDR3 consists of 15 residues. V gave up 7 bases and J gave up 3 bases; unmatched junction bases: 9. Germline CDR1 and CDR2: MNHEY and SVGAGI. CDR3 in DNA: TGTGCCAGCACCCGGCTAGCGGACAACTACAATGAGCAGTTCTTC. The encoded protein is CASTRLADNYNEQFF.

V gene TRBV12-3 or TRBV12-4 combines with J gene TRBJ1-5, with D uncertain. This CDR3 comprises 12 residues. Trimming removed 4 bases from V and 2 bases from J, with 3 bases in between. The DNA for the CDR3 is TGTGCCAGCAGTTCGGGCAATCAGCCCCAGCATTTT. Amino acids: CASSSGNQPQHF.

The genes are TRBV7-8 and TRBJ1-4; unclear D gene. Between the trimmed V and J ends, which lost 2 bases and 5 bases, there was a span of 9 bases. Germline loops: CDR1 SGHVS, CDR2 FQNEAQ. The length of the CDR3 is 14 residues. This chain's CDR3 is CASSLRRENEKLFF. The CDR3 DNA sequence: TGTGCCAGCAGCTTAAGGCGGGAAAATGAAAAACTGTTTTTT.

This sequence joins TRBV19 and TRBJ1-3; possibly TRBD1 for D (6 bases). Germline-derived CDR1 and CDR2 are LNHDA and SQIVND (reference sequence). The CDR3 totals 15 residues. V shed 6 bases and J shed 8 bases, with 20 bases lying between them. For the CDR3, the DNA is TGTGCCAGTAGGCCGGCCGACAGGACCGGGGACACCATATATTTT. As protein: CASRPADRTGDTIYF.

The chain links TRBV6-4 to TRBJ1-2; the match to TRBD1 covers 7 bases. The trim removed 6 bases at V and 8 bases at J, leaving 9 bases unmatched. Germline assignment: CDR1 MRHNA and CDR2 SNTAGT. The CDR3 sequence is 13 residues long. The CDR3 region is CASRAGGTAGYTF. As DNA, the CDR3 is TGTGCCAGCAGGGCAGGGGGTACCGCGGGCTACACCTTC.

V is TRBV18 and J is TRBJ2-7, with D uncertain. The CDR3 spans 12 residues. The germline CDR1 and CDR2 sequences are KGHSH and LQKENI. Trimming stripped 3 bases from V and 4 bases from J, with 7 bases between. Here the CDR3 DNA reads TGTGCCAGCTCACCTAACGGGTACGAGCAGTACTTC. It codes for CASSPNGYEQYF.

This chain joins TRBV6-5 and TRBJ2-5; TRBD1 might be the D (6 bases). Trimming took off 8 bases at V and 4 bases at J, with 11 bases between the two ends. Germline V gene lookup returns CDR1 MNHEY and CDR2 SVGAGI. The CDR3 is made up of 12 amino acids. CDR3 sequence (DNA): TGTGCCAGCCGGGACACAGGAGAGACCCAGTACTTC. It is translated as CASRDTGETQYF.

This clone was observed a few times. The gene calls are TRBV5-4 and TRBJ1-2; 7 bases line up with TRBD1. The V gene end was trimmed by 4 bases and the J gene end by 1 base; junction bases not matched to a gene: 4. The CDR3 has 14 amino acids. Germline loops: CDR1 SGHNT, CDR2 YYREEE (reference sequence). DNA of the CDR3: TGTGCCAGCAGCCCCGGACAGGTTAACTATGGCTACACCTTC. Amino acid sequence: CASSPGQVNYGYTF.